The present T cell receptor beta chain was sequenced within a study of breast tumors, draining lymph nodes, adjacent tissues. The lymph nodes were axillary draining lymph nodes from breast cancer patients. By share of the sample, this clonotype is medium-sized (0.01 to 0.1%). From the multiplex PCR reads, TCRdb called clonotypes with MiXCR, one entry per CDR3 protein. The sample yields more than 85,000 distinct CDR3 sequences, 21% seen once. The CDR3 extends over 12 amino acids. Between the trimmed V and J ends, which lost 0 bases and 4 bases, there was a span of 5 bases. Germline CDR1 is SGHRS and CDR2 is YFSETQ.

The V gene is TRBV5-1, the J gene TRBJ2-7; D is unresolved. Material for sequencing was axillary lymph node tissue. The receptor was isolated from a female donor with breast cancer. Some clones in this sample may be carry-over from other donors' samples. The CDR3 sequence is CASSLDRYEQYF. CDR3 bases: TGCGCCAGCAGCTTGGACAGATACGAGCAGTACTTC.